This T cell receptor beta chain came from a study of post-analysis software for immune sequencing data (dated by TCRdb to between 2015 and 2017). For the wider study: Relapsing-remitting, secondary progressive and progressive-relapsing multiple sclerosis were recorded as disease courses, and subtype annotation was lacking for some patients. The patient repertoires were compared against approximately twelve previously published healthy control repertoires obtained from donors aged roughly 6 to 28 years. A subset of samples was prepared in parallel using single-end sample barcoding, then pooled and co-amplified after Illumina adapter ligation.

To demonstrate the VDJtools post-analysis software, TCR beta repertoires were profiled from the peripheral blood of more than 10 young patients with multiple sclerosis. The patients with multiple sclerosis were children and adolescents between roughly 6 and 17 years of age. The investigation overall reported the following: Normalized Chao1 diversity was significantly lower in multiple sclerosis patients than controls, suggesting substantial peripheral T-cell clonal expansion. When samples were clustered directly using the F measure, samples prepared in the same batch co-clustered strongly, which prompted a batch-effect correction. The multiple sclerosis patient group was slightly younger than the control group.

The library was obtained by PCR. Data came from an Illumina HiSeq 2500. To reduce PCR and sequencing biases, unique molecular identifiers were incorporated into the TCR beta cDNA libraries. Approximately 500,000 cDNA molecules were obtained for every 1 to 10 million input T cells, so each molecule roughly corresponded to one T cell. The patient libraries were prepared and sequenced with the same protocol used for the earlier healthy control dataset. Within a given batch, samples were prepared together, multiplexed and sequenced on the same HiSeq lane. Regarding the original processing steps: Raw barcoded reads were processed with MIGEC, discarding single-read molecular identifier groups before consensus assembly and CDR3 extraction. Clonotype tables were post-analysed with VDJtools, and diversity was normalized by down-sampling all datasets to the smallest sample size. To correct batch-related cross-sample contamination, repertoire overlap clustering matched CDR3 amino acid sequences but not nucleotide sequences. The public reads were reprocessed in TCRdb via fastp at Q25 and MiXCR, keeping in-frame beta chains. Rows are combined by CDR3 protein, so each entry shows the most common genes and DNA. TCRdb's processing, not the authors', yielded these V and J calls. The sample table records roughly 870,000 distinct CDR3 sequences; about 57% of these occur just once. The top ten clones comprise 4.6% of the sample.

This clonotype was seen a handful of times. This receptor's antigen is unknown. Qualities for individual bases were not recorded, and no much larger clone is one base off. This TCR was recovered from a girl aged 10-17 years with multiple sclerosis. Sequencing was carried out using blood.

The nucleotide sequence reads TGCAGTGCTCCGACCGGGACAACAGATACGCAGTATTTT. It specifies CSAPTGTTDTQYF. Here the chain combines TRBV20-1 and TRBJ2-3; 6 matching bases give a weak D call of TRBD1. In the germline V gene (reference sequence), CDR1 corresponds to DFQATT and CDR2 to SNEGSKA. The CDR3 numbers 13 residues from cysteine through phenylalanine. Kept here is only the CDR3 DNA, which spans 39 bases and is read in frame from base 1. Trimming at the junction amounts to 5 bases on V and 3 bases on J, and the germline ends lie 12 bases apart.